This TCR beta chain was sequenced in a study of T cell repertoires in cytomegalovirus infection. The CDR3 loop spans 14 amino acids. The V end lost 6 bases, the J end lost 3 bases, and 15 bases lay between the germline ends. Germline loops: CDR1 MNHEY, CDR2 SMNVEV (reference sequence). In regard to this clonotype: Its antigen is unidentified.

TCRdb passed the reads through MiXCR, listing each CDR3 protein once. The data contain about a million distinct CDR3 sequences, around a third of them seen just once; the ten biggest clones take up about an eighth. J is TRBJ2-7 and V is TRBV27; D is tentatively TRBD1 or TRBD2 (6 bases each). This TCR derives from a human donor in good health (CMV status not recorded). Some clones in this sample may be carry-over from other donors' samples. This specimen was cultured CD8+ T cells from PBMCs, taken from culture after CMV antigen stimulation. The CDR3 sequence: CASSPRGLLYEQYF. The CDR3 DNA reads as TGTGCCAGCAGCCCCAGGGGACTGCTCTACGAGCAGTACTTC.